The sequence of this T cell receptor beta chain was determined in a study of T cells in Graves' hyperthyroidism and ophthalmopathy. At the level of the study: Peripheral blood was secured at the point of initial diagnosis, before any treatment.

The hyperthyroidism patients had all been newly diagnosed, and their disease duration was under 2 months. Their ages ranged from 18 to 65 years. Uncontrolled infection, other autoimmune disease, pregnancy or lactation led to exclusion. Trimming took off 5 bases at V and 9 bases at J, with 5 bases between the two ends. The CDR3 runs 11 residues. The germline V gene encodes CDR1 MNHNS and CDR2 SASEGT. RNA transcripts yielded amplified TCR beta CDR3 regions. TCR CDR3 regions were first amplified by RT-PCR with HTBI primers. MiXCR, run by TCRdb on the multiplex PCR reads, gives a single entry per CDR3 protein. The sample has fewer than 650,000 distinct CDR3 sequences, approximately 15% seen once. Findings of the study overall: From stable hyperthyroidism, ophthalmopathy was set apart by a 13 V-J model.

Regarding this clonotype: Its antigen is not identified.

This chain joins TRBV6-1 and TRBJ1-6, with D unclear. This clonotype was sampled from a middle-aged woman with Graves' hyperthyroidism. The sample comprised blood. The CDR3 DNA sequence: TGTGCCAGCAGTCTTCCTTCACCCCTCCACTTT. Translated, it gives CASSLPSPLHF.